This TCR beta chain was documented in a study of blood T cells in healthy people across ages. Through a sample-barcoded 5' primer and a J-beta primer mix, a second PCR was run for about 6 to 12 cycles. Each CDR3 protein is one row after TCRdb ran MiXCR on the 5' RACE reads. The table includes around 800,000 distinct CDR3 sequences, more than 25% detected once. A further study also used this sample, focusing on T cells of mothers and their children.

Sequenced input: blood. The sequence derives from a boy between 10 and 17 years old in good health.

In DNA, the CDR3 is TGCGCCAGCAGCCAAGTTGGGGGTGGGAACACTGAAGCTTTCTTT. It yields the protein CASSQVGGGNTEAFF. The gene calls are TRBV4-1 and TRBJ1-1, with D possibly being TRBD1 (5 bases). Trimming removed 1 base from V and 1 base from J, with 10 bases in between. The CDR3 loop spans 15 amino acids. In germline, CDR1 is MGHRA, CDR2 YSYEKL.